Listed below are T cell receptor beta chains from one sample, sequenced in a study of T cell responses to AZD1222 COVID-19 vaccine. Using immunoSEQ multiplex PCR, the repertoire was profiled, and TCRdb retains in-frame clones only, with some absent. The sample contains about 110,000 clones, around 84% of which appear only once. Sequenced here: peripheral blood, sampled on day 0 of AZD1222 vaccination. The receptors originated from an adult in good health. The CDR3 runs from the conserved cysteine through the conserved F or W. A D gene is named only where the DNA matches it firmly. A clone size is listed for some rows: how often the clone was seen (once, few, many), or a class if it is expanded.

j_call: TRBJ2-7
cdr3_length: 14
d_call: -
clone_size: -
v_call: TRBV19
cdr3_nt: TGTGCCAGTAGTATTTGGCAGGGGAGTCACGAGCAGTACTTC
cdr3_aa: CASSIWQGSHEQYF

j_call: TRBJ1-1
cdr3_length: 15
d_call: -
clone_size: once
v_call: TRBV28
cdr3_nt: TGTGCCAGCAGTTTTGGGAGGGGCCTGAACACTGAAGCTTTCTTT
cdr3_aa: CASSFGRGLNTEAFF

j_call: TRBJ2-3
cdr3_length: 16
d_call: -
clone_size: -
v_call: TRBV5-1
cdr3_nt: TGCGCCAGCAGCTTGGCTGGGGGGGGGCCGGGAGATACGCAGTATTTT
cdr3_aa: CASSLAGGGPGDTQYF

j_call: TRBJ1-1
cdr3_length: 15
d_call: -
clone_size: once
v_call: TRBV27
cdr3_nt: TGTGCCAGCAGTCCGCCTGGGGCCCTGAACACTGAAGCTTTCTTT
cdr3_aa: CASSPPGALNTEAFF

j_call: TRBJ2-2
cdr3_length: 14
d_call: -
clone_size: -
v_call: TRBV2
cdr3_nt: TGTGCCAGCACGGGGGCAGGGAACACCGGGGAGCTGTTTTTT
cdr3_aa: CASTGAGNTGELFF

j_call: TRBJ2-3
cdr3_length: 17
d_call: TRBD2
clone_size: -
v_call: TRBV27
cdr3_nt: TGTGCCAGCAGTTTTCACCGACTAGCGGGCAGCACAGATACGCAGTATTTT
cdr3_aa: CASSFHRLAGSTDTQYF

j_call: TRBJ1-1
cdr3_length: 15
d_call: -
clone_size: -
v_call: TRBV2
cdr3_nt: TGTGCCAGCAGCCGCGGGGAGGAGCCTCCCGGGTCTGCTTTCTTT
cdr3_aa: CASSRGEEPPGSAFF

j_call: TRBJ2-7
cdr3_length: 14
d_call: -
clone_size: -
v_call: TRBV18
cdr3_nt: TGTGCCAGCTCACCATCGACAGGTTTGGACGAGCAGTACTTC
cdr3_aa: CASSPSTGLDEQYF

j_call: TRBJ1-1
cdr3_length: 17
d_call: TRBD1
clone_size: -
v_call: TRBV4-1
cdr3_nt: TGCGCCAGCAGCCACCTTGGACAGGGGGGTATGAACACTGAAGCTTTCTTT
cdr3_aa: CASSHLGQGGMNTEAFF

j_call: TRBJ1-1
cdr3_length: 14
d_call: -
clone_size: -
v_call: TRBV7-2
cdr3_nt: TGTGCCTCTCAGGTCGGACGGTTGAACACTGAAGCTTTCTTT
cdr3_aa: CASQVGRLNTEAFF

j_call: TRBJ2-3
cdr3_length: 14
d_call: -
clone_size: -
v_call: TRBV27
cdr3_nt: TGTGCCAGCAGCCTCGACAGAAGCACAGATACGCAGTATTTT
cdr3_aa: CASSLDRSTDTQYF

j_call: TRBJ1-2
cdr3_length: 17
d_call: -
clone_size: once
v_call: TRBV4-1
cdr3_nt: TGCGCCAGCAGCCACTCCTCTTGGGGACGGGAGAACTATGGCTACACCTTC
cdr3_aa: CASSHSSWGRENYGYTF

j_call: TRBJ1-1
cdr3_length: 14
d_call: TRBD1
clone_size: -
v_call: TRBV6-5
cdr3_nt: TGTGCCAGCAGGGACAGGGGGTTGAACACTGAAGCTTTCTTT
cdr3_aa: CASRDRGLNTEAFF

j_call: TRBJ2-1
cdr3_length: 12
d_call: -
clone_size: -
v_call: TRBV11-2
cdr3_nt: TGTGCCAGCAGCTTAACAGATAATGAGCAGTTCTTC
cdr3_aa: CASSLTDNEQFF

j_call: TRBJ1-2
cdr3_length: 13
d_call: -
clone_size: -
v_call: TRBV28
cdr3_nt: TGTGCCAGCGGGGGCAGCTGGAACTATGGCTACACCTTC
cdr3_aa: CASGGSWNYGYTF

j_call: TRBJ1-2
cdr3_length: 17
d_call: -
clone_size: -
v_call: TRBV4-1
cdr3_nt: TGCGCCAGCAGCCAAGATCGGGGGGGACGGATAAACTATGGCTACACCTTC
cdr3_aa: CASSQDRGGRINYGYTF

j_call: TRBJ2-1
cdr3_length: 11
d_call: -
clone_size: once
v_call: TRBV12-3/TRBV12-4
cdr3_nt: TGTGCCAGCAACCTCGGGGCTGGACAGTTCTTC
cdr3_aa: CASNLGAGQFF

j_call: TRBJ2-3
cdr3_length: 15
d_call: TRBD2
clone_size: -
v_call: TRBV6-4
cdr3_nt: TGTGCCAGCAGCCCGACTAGCGGGAGGGCAGATACGCAGTATTTT
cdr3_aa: CASSPTSGRADTQYF

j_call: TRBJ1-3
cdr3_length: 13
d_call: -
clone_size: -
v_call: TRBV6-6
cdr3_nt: TGTGCCAGCAGTTACAGTTACGGAAACACCATATATTTT
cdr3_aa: CASSYSYGNTIYF

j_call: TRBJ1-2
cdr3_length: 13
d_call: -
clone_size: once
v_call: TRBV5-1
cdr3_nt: TGCGCCAGCAGCTTGGCCTCGGTGGAAGGCTACACCTTC
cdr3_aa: CASSLASVEGYTF

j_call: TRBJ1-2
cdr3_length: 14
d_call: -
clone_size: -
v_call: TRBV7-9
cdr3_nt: TGTGCCAGCAGCTTAATTGGAGACGTCTATGGCTACACCTTC
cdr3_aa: CASSLIGDVYGYTF

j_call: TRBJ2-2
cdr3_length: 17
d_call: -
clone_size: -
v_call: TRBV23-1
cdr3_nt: TGCGCCAGCAGTCAAATCCTGGGGGGACAACACACCGGGGAGCTGTTTTTT
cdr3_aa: CASSQILGGQHTGELFF

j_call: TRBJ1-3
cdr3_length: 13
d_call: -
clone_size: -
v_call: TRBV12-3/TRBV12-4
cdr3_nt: TGTGCCAGCAGCTTAGAGGCTGGAAACACCATATATTTT
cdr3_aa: CASSLEAGNTIYF

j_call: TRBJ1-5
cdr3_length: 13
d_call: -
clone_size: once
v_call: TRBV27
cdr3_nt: TGTGCCAGCAGCCAAGCCGGCCTCCAGCCCCAGCATTTT
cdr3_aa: CASSQAGLQPQHF

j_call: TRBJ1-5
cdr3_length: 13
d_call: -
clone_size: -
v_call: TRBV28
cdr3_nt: TGTGCCAGCAGCACCAACAGCAAGCAGCCCCAGCATTTT
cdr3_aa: CASSTNSKQPQHF

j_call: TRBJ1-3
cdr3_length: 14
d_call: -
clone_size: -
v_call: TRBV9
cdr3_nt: TGTGCCAGCAACCCGACGGATTACGGAAACACCATATATTTT
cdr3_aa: CASNPTDYGNTIYF

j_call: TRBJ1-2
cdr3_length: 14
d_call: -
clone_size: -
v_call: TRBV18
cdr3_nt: TGTGCCAGCTCACCACCGGCCGTTAACTATGGCTACACCTTC
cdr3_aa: CASSPPAVNYGYTF

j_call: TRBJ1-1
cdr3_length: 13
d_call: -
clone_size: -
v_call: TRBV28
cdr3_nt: TGTGCCAGCAGTCTCGGCGGTCGGACTGAAGCTTTCTTT
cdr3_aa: CASSLGGRTEAFF

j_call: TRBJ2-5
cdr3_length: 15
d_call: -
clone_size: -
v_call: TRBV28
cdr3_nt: TGTGCCAGCAGTTTATTGCTCCCGGGGACGGAGACCCAGTACTTC
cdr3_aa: CASSLLLPGTETQYF

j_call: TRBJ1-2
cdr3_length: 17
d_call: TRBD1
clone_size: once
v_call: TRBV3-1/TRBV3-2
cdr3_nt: TGTGCCAGCAGCCCCGGAGGACGAGACAGGGGTCTTCATGGCTACACCTTC
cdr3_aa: CASSPGGRDRGLHGYTF

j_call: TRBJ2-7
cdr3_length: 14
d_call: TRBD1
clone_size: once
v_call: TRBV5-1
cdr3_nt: TGCGCCAGCAGCTCCGCGGGACAGGGCCAAGAGCAGTACTTC
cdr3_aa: CASSSAGQGQEQYF

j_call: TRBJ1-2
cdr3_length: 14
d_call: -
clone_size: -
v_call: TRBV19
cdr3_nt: TGTGCCAGTAGTTCAGCCCTACGCGACTATGGCTACACCTTC
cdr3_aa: CASSSALRDYGYTF

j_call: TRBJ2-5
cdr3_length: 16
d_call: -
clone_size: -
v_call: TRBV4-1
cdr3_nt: TGCGCCAGCAGCCCCGGTCGCGGACTCCCGCCGGAGACCCAGTACTTC
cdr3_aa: CASSPGRGLPPETQYF

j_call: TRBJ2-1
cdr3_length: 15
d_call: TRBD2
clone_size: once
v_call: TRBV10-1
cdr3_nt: TGCGCCAGCAGTACCAGCGGGAGTGGGTACAATGAGCAGTTCTTC
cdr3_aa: CASSTSGSGYNEQFF

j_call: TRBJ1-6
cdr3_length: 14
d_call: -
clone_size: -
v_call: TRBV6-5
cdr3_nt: TGTGCCAGCAGTTACTCCGACGTCCGTTCACCCCTCCACTTT
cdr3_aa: CASSYSDVRSPLHF

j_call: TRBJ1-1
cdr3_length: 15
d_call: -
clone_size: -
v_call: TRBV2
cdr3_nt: TGTGCCAGCAAACCGGGACGCCGTGATGGTGCTGAAGCTTTCTTT
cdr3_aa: CASKPGRRDGAEAFF

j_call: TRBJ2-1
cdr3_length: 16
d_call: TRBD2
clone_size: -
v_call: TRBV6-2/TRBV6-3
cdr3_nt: TGTGCCAGCAGTTACTCGACCAGCGGGAGGCGCGATGAGCAGTTCTTC
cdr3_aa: CASSYSTSGRRDEQFF

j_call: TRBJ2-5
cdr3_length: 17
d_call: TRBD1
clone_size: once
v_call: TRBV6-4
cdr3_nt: TGTGCCAGCAGTAAGACCCCCATGCAGGGGGCCCGAGAGACCCAGTACTTC
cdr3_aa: CASSKTPMQGARETQYF

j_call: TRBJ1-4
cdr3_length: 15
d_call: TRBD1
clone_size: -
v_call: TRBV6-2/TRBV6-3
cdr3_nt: TGTGCCAGCAGCCTCCAGGGGGCGGCCAATGAAAAACTGTTTTTT
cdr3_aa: CASSLQGAANEKLFF

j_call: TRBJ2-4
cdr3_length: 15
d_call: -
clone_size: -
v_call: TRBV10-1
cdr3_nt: TGCGCCAGCAGTGAGTCGACCGACCGAAAGGACATTCAGTACTTC
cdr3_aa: CASSESTDRKDIQYF

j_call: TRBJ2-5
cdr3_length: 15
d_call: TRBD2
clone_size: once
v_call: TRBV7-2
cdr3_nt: TGTGCCAGCAGCTTAGACGGGGGGGCCCAAGAGACCCAGTACTTC
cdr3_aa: CASSLDGGAQETQYF

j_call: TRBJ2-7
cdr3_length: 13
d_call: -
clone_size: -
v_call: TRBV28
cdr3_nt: TGTGCCAGCAGTCCACCTCAGGTCTACGAGCAGTACTTC
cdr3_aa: CASSPPQVYEQYF

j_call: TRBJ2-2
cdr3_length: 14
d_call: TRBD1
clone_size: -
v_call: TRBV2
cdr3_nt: TGTGCCGGGGACAGGGGGCTGGTCACCGGGGAGCTGTTTTTT
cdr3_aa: CAGDRGLVTGELFF

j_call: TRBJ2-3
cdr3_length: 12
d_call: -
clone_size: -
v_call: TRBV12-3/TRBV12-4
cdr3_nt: TGTGCCAGCAGCCGGGACTCTTATACGCAGTATTTT
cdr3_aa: CASSRDSYTQYF

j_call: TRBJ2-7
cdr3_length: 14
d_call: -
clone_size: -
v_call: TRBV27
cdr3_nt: TGTGCCAGCAGTTTAGTTTGGGACTCCTACGAGCAGTACTTC
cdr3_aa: CASSLVWDSYEQYF

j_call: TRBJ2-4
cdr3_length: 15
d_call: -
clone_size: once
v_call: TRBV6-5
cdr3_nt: TGTGCCAGCAGGATACAGGGTTCGGCCAAAAACATTCAGTACTTC
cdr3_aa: CASRIQGSAKNIQYF